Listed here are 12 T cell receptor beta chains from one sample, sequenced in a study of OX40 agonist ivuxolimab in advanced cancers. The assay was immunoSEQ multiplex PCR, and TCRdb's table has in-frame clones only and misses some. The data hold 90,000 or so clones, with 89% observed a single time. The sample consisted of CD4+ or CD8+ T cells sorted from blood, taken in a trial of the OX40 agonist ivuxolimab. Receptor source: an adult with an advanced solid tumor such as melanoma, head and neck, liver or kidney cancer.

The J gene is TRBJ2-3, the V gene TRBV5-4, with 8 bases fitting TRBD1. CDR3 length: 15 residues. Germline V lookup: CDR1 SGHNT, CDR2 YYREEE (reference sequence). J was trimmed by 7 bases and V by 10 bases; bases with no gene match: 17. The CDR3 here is CASQASGQGRNTQYF. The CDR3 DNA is TGTGCCTCCCAAGCAAGCGGACAGGGAAGAAATACGCAGTATTTT.

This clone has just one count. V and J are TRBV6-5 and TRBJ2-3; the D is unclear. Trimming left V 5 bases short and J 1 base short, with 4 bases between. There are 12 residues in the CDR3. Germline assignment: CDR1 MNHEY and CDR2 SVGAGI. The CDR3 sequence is CASSRGTDTQYF. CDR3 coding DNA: TGTGCCAGCAGTAGGGGCACAGATACGCAGTATTTT.

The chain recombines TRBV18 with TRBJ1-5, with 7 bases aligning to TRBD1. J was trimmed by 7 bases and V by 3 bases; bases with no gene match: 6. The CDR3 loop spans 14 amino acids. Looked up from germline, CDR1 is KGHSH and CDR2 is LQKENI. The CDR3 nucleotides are TGTGCCAGCTCACCGTCAGGGGGGAACCAGCCCCAGCATTTT. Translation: CASSPSGGNQPQHF.

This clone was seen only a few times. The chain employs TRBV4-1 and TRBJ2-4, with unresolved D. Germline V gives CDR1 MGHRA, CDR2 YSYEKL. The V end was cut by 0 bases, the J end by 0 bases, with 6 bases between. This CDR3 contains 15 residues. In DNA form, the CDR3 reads TGCGCCAGCAGCCAAGAATCGATAGCCAAAAACATTCAGTACTTC. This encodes CASSQESIAKNIQYF.

CDR3 region: CAWTPLVNQETQYF. DNA of the CDR3: TGTGCCTGGACTCCACTAGTGAACCAAGAGACCCAGTACTTC. This sequence joins TRBV30 and TRBJ2-5, with D possibly TRBD2 on 5 matching bases. The CDR3 covers 14 residues. Germline V gene sequence: CDR1 GTSNPN, CDR2 SVGIG (reference sequence). V was shortened by 4 bases and J by 0 bases, with 12 bases between the two germline ends.

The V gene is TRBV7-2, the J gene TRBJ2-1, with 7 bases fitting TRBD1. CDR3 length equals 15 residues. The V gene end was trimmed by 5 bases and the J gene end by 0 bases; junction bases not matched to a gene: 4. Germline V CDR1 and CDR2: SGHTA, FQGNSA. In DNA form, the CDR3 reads TGTGCCAGCAGCCTTGACAGGGACTCCTACAATGAGCAGTTCTTC. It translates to CASSLDRDSYNEQFF.

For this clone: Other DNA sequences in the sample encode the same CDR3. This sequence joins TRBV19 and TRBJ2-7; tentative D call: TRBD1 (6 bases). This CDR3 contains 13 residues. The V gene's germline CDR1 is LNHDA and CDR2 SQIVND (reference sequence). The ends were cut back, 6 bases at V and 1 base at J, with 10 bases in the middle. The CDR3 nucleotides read TGTGCCAGTAGCCCGGGACAATCCTACGAGCAGTACTTC. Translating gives CASSPGQSYEQYF.

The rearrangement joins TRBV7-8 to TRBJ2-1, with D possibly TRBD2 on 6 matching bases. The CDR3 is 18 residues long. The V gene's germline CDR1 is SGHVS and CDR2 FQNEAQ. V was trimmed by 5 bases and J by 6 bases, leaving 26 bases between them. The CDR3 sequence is CASSGAGRSQDLGNEQFF. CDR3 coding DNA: TGTGCCAGCAGCGGGGCGGGGAGGAGTCAGGATTTGGGCAATGAGCAGTTCTTC.

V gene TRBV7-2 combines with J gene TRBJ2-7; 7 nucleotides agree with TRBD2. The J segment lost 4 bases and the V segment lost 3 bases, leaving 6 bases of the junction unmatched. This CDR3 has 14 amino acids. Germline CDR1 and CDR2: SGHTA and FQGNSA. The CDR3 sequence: CASSLQGGVYEQYF. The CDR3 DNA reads TGTGCCAGCAGCTTGCAGGGAGGGGTATACGAGCAGTACTTC.

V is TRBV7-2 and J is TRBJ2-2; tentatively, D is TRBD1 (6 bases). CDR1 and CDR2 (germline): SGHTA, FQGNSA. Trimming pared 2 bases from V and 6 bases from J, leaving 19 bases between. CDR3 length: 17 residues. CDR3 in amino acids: CASSLRTTGYGSGELFF. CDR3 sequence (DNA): TGTGCCAGCAGCTTAAGGACAACAGGGTATGGGTCCGGGGAGCTGTTTTTT. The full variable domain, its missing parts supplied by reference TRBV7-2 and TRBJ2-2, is GAGVSQSPSNKVTEKGKDVELRCDPISGHTALYWYRQSLGQGLEFLIYFQGNSAPDKSGLPSDRFSAERTGGSVSTLTIQRTQQEDSAVYLCASSLRTTGYGSGELFFGEGSRLTVL.

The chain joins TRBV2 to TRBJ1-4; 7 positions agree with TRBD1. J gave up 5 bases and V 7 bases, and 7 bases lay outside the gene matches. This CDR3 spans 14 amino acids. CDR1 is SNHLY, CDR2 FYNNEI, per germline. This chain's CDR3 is CASTRQGFNEKLFF. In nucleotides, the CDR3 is TGTGCCAGCACCCGACAGGGTTTCAATGAAAAACTGTTTTTT.

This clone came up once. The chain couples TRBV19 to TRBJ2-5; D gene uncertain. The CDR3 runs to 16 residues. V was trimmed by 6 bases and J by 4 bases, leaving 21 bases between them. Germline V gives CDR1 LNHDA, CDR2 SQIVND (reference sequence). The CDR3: CASSRRSGVWGETQYF. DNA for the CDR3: TGTGCCAGTAGCCGTAGGTCGGGCGTCTGGGGAGAGACCCAGTACTTC.